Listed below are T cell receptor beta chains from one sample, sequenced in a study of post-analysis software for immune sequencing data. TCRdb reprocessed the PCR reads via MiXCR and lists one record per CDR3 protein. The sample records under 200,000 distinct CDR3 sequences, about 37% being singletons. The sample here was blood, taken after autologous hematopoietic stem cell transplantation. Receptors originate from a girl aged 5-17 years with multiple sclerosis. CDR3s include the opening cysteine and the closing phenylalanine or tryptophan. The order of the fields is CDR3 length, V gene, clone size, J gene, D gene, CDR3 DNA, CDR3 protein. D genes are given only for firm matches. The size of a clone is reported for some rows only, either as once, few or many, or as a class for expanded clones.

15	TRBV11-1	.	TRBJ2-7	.	TGTGCCAGCAGCTTTGGTATAGGCTCCTACAATGAGCAGTACTTC	CASSFGIGSYNEQYF
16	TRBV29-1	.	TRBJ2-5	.	TGCAGCGTAAAAAGGCGCCTCGGCAGGCTGGAAGAGACCCAGTACTTC	CSVKRRLGRLEETQYF
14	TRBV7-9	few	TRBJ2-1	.	TGTGCCAGCAGGGATCCTAGGGGCTACAATGAGCAGTTCTTC	CASRDPRGYNEQFF
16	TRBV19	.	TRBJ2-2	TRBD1	TGTGCCAGTAGTATACTGCTAGGACAGGGGGCGAGGGAGCTGTTTTTT	CASSILLGQGARELFF
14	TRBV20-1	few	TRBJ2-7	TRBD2	TGCAGTGCTGGACTAGCGGGGCCCTCCTACGAGCAGTACTTC	CSAGLAGPSYEQYF
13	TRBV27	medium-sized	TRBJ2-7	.	TGTGCCAGCAGTTTGAGGGCTACCTACGAGCAGTACTTC	CASSLRATYEQYF
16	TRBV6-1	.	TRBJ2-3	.	TGTGCCAGCAGTGAAGTGGGTGGGAGGGGGAGAAATACGCAGTATTTT	CASSEVGGRGRNTQYF
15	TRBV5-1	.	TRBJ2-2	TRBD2	TGCGCCAGCAGCGTGACTAGCGGGAAGGGCGGGGAGCTGTTTTTT	CASSVTSGKGGELFF
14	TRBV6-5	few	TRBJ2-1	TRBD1	TGTGCCAGCAGTTACCTACCGGGACAGAGGAAGCAGTTCTTC	CASSYLPGQRKQFF
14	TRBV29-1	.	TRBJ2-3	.	TGCAGCGGGATCGACAAACCCTACACAGATACGCAGTATTTT	CSGIDKPYTDTQYF
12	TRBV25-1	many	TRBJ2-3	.	TGTGCCAGCAGTGAATCGAGGAATACGCAGTATTTT	CASSESRNTQYF
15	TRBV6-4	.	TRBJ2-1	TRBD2	TGTGCCAGCAGAACGACTAGCGGGGACCACAATGAGCAGTTCTTC	CASRTTSGDHNEQFF
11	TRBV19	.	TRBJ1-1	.	TGTGCCAGTAGTTCGGCAGCAAAAGCTTTCTTT	CASSSAAKAFF
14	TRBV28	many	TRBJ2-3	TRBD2	TGTGCCGGGGCTAGCGGGAGTTTGACAGATACGCAGTATTTT	CAGASGSLTDTQYF
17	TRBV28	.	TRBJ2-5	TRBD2	TGTGCCAGCAGTCCTGGACTAGCGGGAGTCGTGTGGGAGACCCAGTACTTC	CASSPGLAGVVWETQYF
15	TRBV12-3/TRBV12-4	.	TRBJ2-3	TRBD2	TGTGCCAGCAGTCGCGGGAGTGCTAGCACAGATGCGCAATATTTT	CASSRGSASTDAQYF
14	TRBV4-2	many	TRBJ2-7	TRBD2	TGTGCCAGCAGCCAAGCCAGCGGGGTCTACGAGCAGTACTTC	CASSQASGVYEQYF
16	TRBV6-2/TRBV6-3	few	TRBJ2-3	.	TGTGCCAGCAGTTATCCCCCCGGGACCCGGGAGGATACGCAGTATTTT	CASSYPPGTREDTQYF
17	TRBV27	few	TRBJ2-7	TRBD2	TGTGCCAGCAGTCTACGCCTGACTAGCGGGAGGAGCTACGAGCAGTACTTC	CASSLRLTSGRSYEQYF
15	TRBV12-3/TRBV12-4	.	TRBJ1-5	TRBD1	TGTGCCAGCAGTTTGGGGACAGGGGAGGGGCAGCCCCAGCATTTT	CASSLGTGEGQPQHF
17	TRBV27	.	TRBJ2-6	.	TGTGCCAGCAGTCCTACCCACAGGGTCTCTGGGGCCAACGTCCTGACTTTC	CASSPTHRVSGANVLTF
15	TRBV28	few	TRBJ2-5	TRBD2	TGTGCCAGCAGCAGAAGCGGGGGAATAGGAGAGACCCAGTACTTC	CASSRSGGIGETQYF
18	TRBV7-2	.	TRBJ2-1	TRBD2	TGTGCCAGCAGCTTACTTCCACTGGCGGGAGAGATAAACAATGAGCAGTTCTTC	CASSLLPLAGEINNEQFF
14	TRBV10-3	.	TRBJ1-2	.	TGTGCCATCAGTGAAATAGGGGCTTTCGGTGGCTACACCTTC	CAISEIGAFGGYTF
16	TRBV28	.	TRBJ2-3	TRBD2	TGTGCCAGCAGTTTGTCGTCTGGGAGGGCCGGGGATACGCAGTATTTT	CASSLSSGRAGDTQYF
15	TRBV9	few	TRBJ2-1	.	TGTGCCAGCACATCCGGGAGCAGCTCCTACAATGAGCAGTTCTTC	CASTSGSSSYNEQFF